These 26 T cell receptor beta chains share one sample of origin, sequenced in a study of T cells in Graves' hyperthyroidism and ophthalmopathy (dated by TCRdb to between 2018 and 2020). The library was made by multiplex PCR. Sequenced on an Illumina HiSeq 2000. The TCR beta CDR3 regions were amplified from the RNA transcripts. A first-round RT-PCR of the TCR CDR3 used the HTBI primer set with the Qiagen OneStep RT-PCR kit. The raw public reads went through TCRdb reprocessing: fastp at Q25, MiXCR clone calling, in-frame beta chains kept. Entries are consolidated by CDR3 protein sequence, retaining the most common genes and DNA. The table for this sample lists hundreds of thousands of distinct CDR3 sequences; about 45% of them were counted only once. The ten largest account for less than 9% of the sample. Material: peripheral blood or thyroid tissue (not recorded which). These receptors all come from an adult man with Graves' disease, either hyperthyroidism or ophthalmopathy (not recorded which).

At least ten counts were recorded for this clonotype. The genes are TRBV7-9 and TRBJ1-1, with a weak D call TRBD1 (5 bases). V was cut by 5 bases and J by 4 bases, with 17 bases left in between. Germline CDR1 SEHNR, CDR2 FQNEAQ (reference sequence). The CDR3 totals 15 residues. CDR3 bases: TGTGCCAGCAGCCCTGGTGGACACGTTGTCACTGAAGCTTTCTTT. Encoded protein: CASSPGGHVVTEAFF.

V usage is TRBV25-1 and J usage is TRBJ1-5; 9 bases agree with TRBD1. Trimming at V came to 1 base and at J to 1 base, leaving 2 bases not matched to a gene. Per the germline V gene, CDR1 is MGHDK and CDR2 is SYGVNS. This CDR3 is 16 amino acids long. CDR3 DNA: TGTGCCAGCAGTGAATGGGGGACAGGGAGCAATCAGCCCCAGCATTTT. Protein product: CASSEWGTGSNQPQHF.

This rearrangement joins TRBV12-3 or TRBV12-4 to TRBJ1-2; D unclear. V was trimmed by 6 bases and J by 6 bases, leaving 11 bases between them. The CDR3 is 12 amino acids. The CDR3: CASRPAVDGYTF. The CDR3 DNA reads TGTGCCAGCAGACCCGCGGTAGATGGCTACACCTTC.

This clonotype was detected many times. The chain carries TRBV12-3 or TRBV12-4 and TRBJ1-1; 10 nucleotides match TRBD1. V dropped 3 bases and J dropped 6; count of bases not matched to a gene: 4. This CDR3 comprises 14 residues. The CDR3 DNA follows: TGTGCCAGCAGTTTGACAGGGGGCTTCTCTGAAGCTTTCTTT. As protein: CASSLTGGFSEAFF.

V usage is TRBV20-1 and J usage is TRBJ2-5; 9 positions agree with TRBD1. V was clipped by 3 bases and J by 3 bases; unmatched bases: 11. Germline V gene data show CDR1 as DFQATT and CDR2 as SNEGSKA (reference sequence). There are 16 residues in the CDR3. The CDR3 nucleotides read TGCAGTGCTAGTGTCCTACCGGGACAGGGAAAAGAGACCCAGTACTTC. It encodes CSASVLPGQGKETQYF.

V usage is TRBV19 and J usage is TRBJ2-2; 9 nucleotides match TRBD2. From germline, CDR1 is LNHDA and CDR2 SQIVND (reference sequence). The CDR3 spans 14 residues. V lost 10 bases and J lost 4; bases outside the gene matches: 7. The CDR3 loop reads CATRLAGSTGELFF. The CDR3 DNA is TGTGCCACCCGCCTAGCGGGGAGCACCGGGGAGCTGTTTTTT.

This clonotype has a count of ten or more. The chain carries TRBV7-2 and TRBJ1-2; D not certain. The CDR3 consists of 14 residues. Trimming stripped 2 bases from V and 3 bases from J, with 10 bases between. CDR1 is SGHTA, CDR2 FQGNSA, per germline. The CDR3 reads CASSLPMRDYGYTF. The CDR3, as DNA: TGTGCCAGCAGCTTACCCATGCGTGACTATGGCTACACCTTC.

There are a few counts of this clonotype. The genes are TRBV19 and TRBJ2-7, with D perhaps matching TRBD1 (6 bases). V lost 3 bases, J lost 0 bases, and 15 bases lay in between. The CDR3 contains 16 residues. The germline V gene has CDR1 LNHDA and CDR2 SQIVND (reference sequence). CDR3 sequence (DNA): TGTGCCAGTAGTATTGGCCAGGGGTCGAGCTCCTACGAGCAGTACTTC. Protein sequence: CASSIGQGSSSYEQYF.

This chain's CDR3 is CASRERQGGEQYF. DNA of the CDR3: TGTGCCAGCAGGGAAAGACAGGGGGGCGAGCAGTACTTC. This chain uses TRBV6-6 with TRBJ2-7, with TRBD1 matching over 9 bases. The V segment lost 6 bases and the J segment 6 bases; nucleotides outside the gene matches: 6. CDR1 is MNHNY and CDR2 is SVGAGI in the germline V gene (reference sequence). The CDR3 extends over 13 amino acids.

This clonotype was detected a few times. V is TRBV6-6 and J is TRBJ1-2; D perhaps matches TRBD1 (6 bases). V was pared by 6 bases and J by 9 bases, with 17 bases between. The CDR3 is 13 residues long. Germline-derived CDR1 and CDR2 are MNHNY and SVGAGI (reference sequence). The CDR3 sequence: CASSPGGLRRYTF. CDR3 sequence (DNA): TGTGCCAGCAGCCCCGGGGGGCTTAGACGCTACACCTTC.

This clonotype was counted a few times. CDR3 region: CASSENGGGGYEQYF. The CDR3 coding sequence is TGTGCCAGCAGTGAAAACGGCGGGGGGGGCTACGAGCAGTACTTC. The chain carries TRBV2 and TRBJ2-7; 9 bases are a match to TRBD2. This CDR3 comprises 15 residues. J was trimmed by 3 bases and V by 2 bases; bases with no gene match: 5. Germline values: CDR1 SNHLY, CDR2 FYNNEI.

On this clonotype: Here the CDR3 omits its conserved ending phenylalanine or tryptophan, so a read error is the likely source. The chain joins TRBV6-4 to TRBJ1-6; the D is unclear. Trimming left V 5 bases short and J 10 bases short, with 18 bases between. Germline V gene sequence: CDR1 MRHNA, CDR2 SNTAGT. The CDR3 is 15 residues long. DNA for the CDR3: TGTGCCAGCAGTCTAGGTGGAACCTCTGGATCACCCCTCCACTCT. Its protein product is CASSLGGTSGSPLHS.

There are many counts of this clonotype. V and J are TRBV10-3 and TRBJ1-1; D not certain. This CDR3 contains 13 residues. The V gene's germline CDR1 is ENHRY and CDR2 SYGVKD. V lost 7 bases and J 4 bases, leaving 13 bases between the germline ends. The CDR3 here is CAIKQLGSTEAFF. In DNA, the CDR3 is TGTGCCATCAAGCAACTCGGAAGCACTGAAGCTTTCTTT.

On this clonotype itself: With a much larger clone just one base away, this may be a read error. The chain is built from TRBV29-1 and TRBJ1-2, with a weak D call TRBD1 (5 bases). The CDR3 covers 12 residues. V was trimmed by 7 bases and J by 7 bases, leaving 16 bases between them. The germline V gene has CDR1 SQVTM and CDR2 ANQGSEA. The CDR3 DNA reads TGCAGCGCTGGGGGGGGTTCGGCTGGCTACACCTTC. It yields the protein CSAGGGSAGYTF.

This clonotype was seen a handful of times. The V gene is TRBV7-9, the J gene TRBJ2-6; unclear D gene. V gave up 5 bases and J gave up 4 bases, with 6 bases separating them. CDR1 and CDR2 (germline): SEHNR, FQNEAQ (reference sequence). The CDR3 has 13 residues. DNA of the CDR3: TGTGCCAGCAGCCCCCCCGGGGCCAACGTCCTGACTTTC. Protein product: CASSPPGANVLTF.

The chain carries TRBV5-1 and TRBJ2-2; TRBD2 matches at 9 bases. The CDR3 is made up of 16 amino acids. Germline values: CDR1 SGHRS, CDR2 YFSETQ. The V and J ends lost 1 base and 5 bases, in that order; junction bases with no gene match: 6. This chain's CDR3 is CASSLSSGSWTGELFF. The CDR3 region has the DNA TGCGCCAGCAGCTTGAGTAGCGGGAGTTGGACCGGGGAGCTGTTTTTT.

Notes on this clonotype: This clone may be a read error of a much larger clone one base away. The chain uses TRBV9 and TRBJ2-2; possibly TRBD1 for D (5 bases). The CDR3 spans 13 residues. Trimming took 0 bases from V and 6 from J, leaving 6 bases between them. CDR1 is SGDLS, CDR2 YYNGEE, per germline. The CDR3 spells CASSVGGSGELFF. In DNA form, the CDR3 reads TGTGCCAGCAGCGTAGGGGGCTCCGGGGAGCTGTTTTTT.

This clonotype appeared a few times. The chain recombines TRBV20-1 with TRBJ1-2; TRBD1 matches at 9 bases. There are 11 residues in the CDR3. After removal of 7 bases from V and 5 bases from J, the junction contained 2 bases not matched to a gene. Germline V lookup: CDR1 DFQATT, CDR2 SNEGSKA (reference sequence). CDR3 sequence: CSGTGEYGYTF. The CDR3 DNA follows: TGCAGTGGGACAGGGGAGTATGGCTACACCTTC.

This clonotype was picked up many times. The V call is TRBV24-1, the J call TRBJ2-5, with D unclear. V lost 12 bases and J 2 bases, leaving 18 bases between the germline ends. CDR1 KGHDR and CDR2 SFDVKD come from the germline V gene. The length of the CDR3 is 14 residues. CDR3 amino acids: CAPFAVPVQETQYF. The CDR3 region has the DNA TGTGCCCCATTCGCAGTCCCGGTACAAGAGACCCAGTACTTC.

This chain links TRBV11-2 with TRBJ1-6; 8 positions agree with TRBD1. V shed 5 bases and J 12 bases; nucleotides not matched to a gene: 12. Germline lookup yields CDR1 SGHAT and CDR2 FQNNGV. The length of the CDR3 is 15 residues. The CDR3 DNA is TGTGCCAGCAGCCCAGGACAGGGACTTTCGGTACCCCTCCACTTT. Translating gives CASSPGQGLSVPLHF.

The chain carries TRBV2 and TRBJ2-7, with TRBD1 matching 12 bases. Per the germline V gene, CDR1 is SNHLY and CDR2 is FYNNEI. Trimming cost V 7 bases and J 6 bases; bases outside gene matches: 10. This CDR3 comprises 15 residues. In DNA form, the CDR3 reads TGTGCCAGCACCGAACTGGGACAGGGGGCTGGCGAGCAGTACTTC. Its translation is CASTELGQGAGEQYF.

In the case of this clonotype: This may be a read error, as it is one base from a much larger clone. The chain links TRBV2 to TRBJ2-7; TRBD2 matches at 9 bases. V dropped 10 bases and J dropped 7; count of bases not matched to a gene: 14. The CDR3 has 14 amino acids. Germline assignment: CDR1 SNHLY and CDR2 FYNNEI. Here the CDR3 reads CANSPGLAAGEQYF. In DNA form, the CDR3 reads TGTGCCAACAGCCCGGGACTAGCCGCCGGGGAGCAGTACTTC.

This chain uses TRBV5-1 with TRBJ1-1; D is possibly TRBD1 (6 bases). The CDR3 is made up of 15 amino acids. Germline V CDR1 and CDR2: SGHRS, YFSETQ. V was shortened by 4 bases and J by 0 bases, with 13 bases between the two germline ends. The CDR3 DNA reads as TGCGCCAGCAGCCCTGGGACAAACATGAACACTGAAGCTTTCTTT. Amino acid sequence: CASSPGTNMNTEAFF.

The chain employs TRBV2 and TRBJ1-1; possibly TRBD1 for D (6 bases). CDR3 size: 15 residues. V dropped 6 bases and J dropped 0 bases, with 14 bases sitting between them. Germline V gives CDR1 SNHLY, CDR2 FYNNEI. In DNA, the CDR3 is TGTGCCAGCAGCTCGACGACAGGAATGAACACTGAAGCTTTCTTT. Protein: CASSSTTGMNTEAFF.

Only a few counts were recorded for this clonotype. This rearrangement joins TRBV7-8 to TRBJ1-1; weak D call: TRBD1 (5 bases). Germline V gene lookup returns CDR1 SGHVS and CDR2 FQNEAQ. There are 14 residues in the CDR3. V dropped 5 bases and J dropped 4 bases, with 14 bases sitting between them. As DNA, the CDR3 is TGTGCCAGCAGCCCTATGGCAGGGATCACTGAAGCTTTCTTT. Its protein product is CASSPMAGITEAFF.

The sample holds a few counts of this clonotype. This chain connects TRBV7-8 to TRBJ1-2; D might be TRBD1 (6 bases). Per the germline V gene, CDR1 is SGHVS and CDR2 is FQNEAQ. Trimming shortened V by 1 base and J by 4 bases, and 16 bases separated the two germline ends. This CDR3 has 16 residues. The CDR3 is CASSLVAAGAGYGYTF. The CDR3 bases are TGTGCCAGCAGCTTAGTGGCAGCGGGGGCAGGCTATGGCTACACCTTC.